These 18 T cell receptor beta chains came from one sample sequenced in a study of cytomegalovirus exposure and HLA in healthy donors. Profiled with immunoSEQ multiplex PCR; TCRdb holds only in-frame clones, not every one. The table shows approximately 82,000 clones, with 85% to 95% occurring only once. Sequenced material: PBMCs. These receptors originate from a man aged 18 to 30 in good health and CMV-seronegative.

This clone was seen only once. An end of the junction does not agree with germline; a read error may underlie this. The chain employs TRBV2 and TRBJ2-7; 12 nucleotides align to TRBD2. Germline CDR1 is SNHLY and CDR2 is FYNNEI. This CDR3 is built from 13 residues. In nucleotides, the CDR3 is TGTGCCAGCAGTGAAGATACTAGCGGGGGGCCCCTCTTC. The encoded protein is CASSEDTSGGPLF. Drawing the rest from reference TRBV2 and TRBJ2-7, the complete variable domain is EPEVTQTPSHQVTQMGQEVILRCVPISNHLYFYWYRQILGQKVEFLVSFYNNEISEKSEIFDDQFSVERPDGSNFTLKIRSTKLEDSAMYFCASSEDTSGGPLFGPGTRLTVT.

The CDR3 DNA is TGTGCCAGCAGGTACAGGATCAATCAGCCCCAGCATTTT. Translation: CASRYRINQPQHF. The chain uses TRBV6-1 and TRBJ1-5, with D maybe TRBD1 (5 bases). The CDR3 extends over 13 amino acids. The germline gives CDR1 MNHNS, CDR2 SASEGT. The ends were cut back, 6 bases at V and 3 bases at J, with 9 bases in the middle.

The chain links TRBV10-3 to TRBJ1-1, with a tentative D call TRBD1 (6 bases). The CDR3 runs 11 residues. The germline V gene has CDR1 ENHRY and CDR2 SYGVKD. Trimming took 10 bases from V and 3 from J, leaving 9 bases between them. CDR3 in amino acids: CATTGDTEAFF. In DNA, the CDR3 is TGTGCCACGACAGGAGACACTGAAGCTTTCTTT.

This sequence joins TRBV5-6 and TRBJ2-7; the match to TRBD1 covers 9 bases. Germline loops: CDR1 SGHDT, CDR2 YYEEEE. With 2 bases clipped from V and 1 base from J, the junction kept 1 base outside the gene matches. The CDR3 is made up of 14 amino acids. The CDR3 bases are TGTGCCAGCAGCTTTGGACAGGGGTCCTACGAGCAGTACTTC. Its translation is CASSFGQGSYEQYF.

The chain combines TRBV7-8 with TRBJ2-5, with 7 nucleotides matching TRBD2. V shed 4 bases, J shed 2 bases, and the junction held 7 bases outside the gene matches. The CDR3 is 15 residues long. Germline CDR1 and CDR2: SGHVS and FQNEAQ. The CDR3 coding sequence is TGTGCCAGCAGCTCTAATCGGGGGGTACAAGAGACCCAGTACTTC. Protein sequence: CASSSNRGVQETQYF.

The chain employs TRBV10-3 and TRBJ2-7; no clear D gene. CDR1 and CDR2 (germline): ENHRY, SYGVKD. The CDR3 totals 12 residues. The germline V and J ends were trimmed by 3 bases and 6 bases, with 9 bases remaining between them. CDR3: CAISDYKREQYF. For the CDR3, the DNA is TGTGCCATCAGTGACTACAAGCGCGAGCAGTACTTC.

The chain uses TRBV11-2 and TRBJ1-2, with 9 positions matching TRBD1. CDR1 and CDR2 from the germline V gene are SGHAT and FQNNGV. CDR3 length: 19 amino acids. The J segment lost 1 base and the V segment lost 5 bases, leaving 17 bases of the junction unmatched. The DNA for the CDR3 is TGTGCCAGCAGCAGCGGGGTGGGGACAGGGTCGAAGAATAACTATGGCTACACCTTC. Its translation is CASSSGVGTGSKNNYGYTF.

The CDR3 DNA sequence: TGTGGCTGGGGGGATCAGCCCCAGCATTTT. Translating it yields CGWGDQPQHF. The genes are TRBV7-9 and TRBJ1-5, with D tentatively TRBD1 (5 bases). The CDR3 spans 10 residues. Germline V gene data show CDR1 as SEHNR and CDR2 as FQNEAQ (reference sequence).

The J gene is TRBJ1-6, the V gene TRBV7-9; D is ambiguous. The ends were cut back, 2 bases at V and 5 bases at J, with 7 bases in the middle. Per germline, CDR1 SEHNR and CDR2 FQNEAQ (reference sequence). This CDR3 is built from 14 residues. The CDR3 sequence is CASSLRGDNSPLHF. The DNA for the CDR3 is TGTGCCAGCAGCTTACGGGGAGATAATTCACCCCTCCACTTT.

The V call is TRBV7-9, the J call TRBJ2-6; D is perhaps TRBD1 (5 bases). Trimming took 4 bases from V and 0 from J, leaving 10 bases between them. CDR1 is SEHNR, CDR2 FQNEAQ, per germline (reference sequence). CDR3 size: 16 residues. Written as DNA, the CDR3 is TGTGCCAGCAGCTCGGACATTCCCTCTGGGGCCAACGTCCTGACTTTC. It yields the protein CASSSDIPSGANVLTF. Drawing the rest from reference TRBV7-9 and TRBJ2-6, the complete variable domain is DTGVSQNPRHKITKRGQNVTFRCDPISEHNRLYWYRQTLGQGPEFLTYFQNEAQLEKSRLLSDRFSAERPKGSFSTLEIQRTEQGDSAMYLCASSSDIPSGANVLTFGAGSRLTVL.

J is TRBJ2-3 and V is TRBV7-2; D unclear. The CDR3 runs 12 residues. Germline loops: CDR1 SGHTA, CDR2 FQGNSA. With 4 bases removed from V and 2 bases from J, the gap between germline ends came to 4 bases. CDR3 in amino acids: CASSSYTDTQYF. For the CDR3, the DNA is TGTGCCAGCAGCTCGTACACAGATACGCAGTATTTT.

As DNA, the CDR3 is TGTGCCAGCAGCTTAGACAACTCTGGAAACACCATATATTTT. This encodes CASSLDNSGNTIYF. The V gene is TRBV11-3, the J gene TRBJ1-3; D remains unclear. Germline CDR1 reads SGHNT; CDR2 reads YENEEA. V was pared by 0 bases and J by 0 bases, with 3 bases between. The CDR3 sequence is 14 residues long.

The chain joins TRBV6-6 to TRBJ2-1, with a weak D call TRBD1 (6 bases). CDR1 is MNHNY and CDR2 is SVGAGI in the germline V gene (reference sequence). The CDR3 contains 11 residues. Trimming cost V 7 bases and J 7 bases, with 8 bases left between them. CDR3 sequence (DNA): TGTGCCAGCAACAGGGTTAATGAGCAGTTCTTC. It codes for CASNRVNEQFF.

V is TRBV5-1 and J is TRBJ2-2; 7 bases are a match to TRBD2. The CDR3 is 15 amino acids. Germline V lookup: CDR1 SGHRS, CDR2 YFSETQ. V shed 6 bases, J shed 6 bases, and the junction held 11 bases outside the gene matches. DNA for the CDR3: TGCGCCAGCACCCTGGGGGACTATCAATCCGGGGAGCTGTTTTTT. Its protein is CASTLGDYQSGELFF.

The rearrangement joins TRBV6-1 to TRBJ1-2; 10 bases match TRBD1. Germline loops: CDR1 MNHNS, CDR2 SASEGT. V lost 9 bases to trimming and J lost 8 bases; unmatched junction nucleotides: 12. This CDR3 spans 14 amino acids. The CDR3 loop reads CASRPGQGVFGYTF. In nucleotides, the CDR3 is TGTGCCAGTCGACCCGGACAGGGGGTATTCGGCTACACCTTC.

This chain joins TRBV7-2 and TRBJ1-2, with D possibly matching TRBD1 (5 bases). This CDR3 is built from 13 residues. From germline, CDR1 is SGHTA and CDR2 FQGNSA. V was trimmed by 5 bases and J by 6 bases, leaving 13 bases between them. CDR3 sequence (DNA): TGTGCCAGCAGCATCGAACAGGCAGATGGCTACACCTTC. This encodes CASSIEQADGYTF.

Only a few counts were recorded for this clone. This chain links TRBV6-5 with TRBJ1-2; TRBD1 agrees at 7 bases. V dropped 5 bases and J dropped 9; count of bases not matched to a gene: 9. The CDR3 runs to 13 residues. Germline V gene data show CDR1 as MNHEY and CDR2 as SVGAGI. The chain's CDR3 is CASSTIDRERYTF. As DNA, the CDR3 is TGTGCCAGCAGTACAATCGACAGGGAACGCTACACCTTC.

The V and J genes are TRBV30 and TRBJ2-3, with TRBD2 as a possible D gene (5 bases). The length of the CDR3 is 14 residues. V lost 2 bases and J lost 4, with 13 bases in between. Germline CDR1 and CDR2: GTSNPN and SVGIG (reference sequence). The CDR3: CAWSILAGSDTQYF. CDR3 bases: TGTGCCTGGAGTATCCTAGCCGGGTCAGATACGCAGTATTTT.